This T cell receptor beta chain was captured by sequencing in a study of neurological immune-mediated disorders. The study's findings and limits: No expanded-clone CDR3 amino acid sequence recurred across subjects, suggesting private TCR-beta repertoires. Multiple sclerosis, the disease with the least TCR clonal expansion, fell below healthy controls, whereas HTLV-1-associated myelopathy showed the most.

The cDNA was generated through 5'RACE incorporating 10-nucleotide random UMIs. TCRdb redid the calling of the 5' RACE reads with MiXCR, one entry per CDR3 protein. The table shows around 49,000 distinct CDR3 sequences, with roughly an eighth occurring only once. The V end was cut by 0 bases, the J end by 0 bases, with 7 bases between. Germline lookup yields CDR1 SGHRS and CDR2 YFSETQ. The CDR3 contains 15 residues. This clonotype was detected many times. Its antigen is undetermined. Stated time point: longitudinal time-point 3. PBMCs stored at -80 C, numbering 2 million, were the origin of the unsorted libraries.

Sequencing was performed on PBMCs. The TCR sequence derives from a male donor with HTLV-1-associated myelopathy (HAM/TSP). The J gene is TRBJ1-5, the V gene TRBV5-1; D is ambiguous. DNA of the CDR3: TGCGCCAGCAGCTTGGACGGGTTTAGCAATCAGCCCCAGCATTTT. Translation gives CASSLDGFSNQPQHF.